This T cell receptor beta chain emerged from a study of blood T cells in healthy people across ages. Background on the study: Capture via template switching afforded approximately one barcoded beta molecule per two T cells.

Sample-barcoded 5' priming and a J-beta primer mix drove a second PCR of 7 to 11 cycles. TCRdb re-derived calls from the 5' RACE reads in MiXCR, one entry per CDR3 protein. The sample has 850,000 to 1,300,000 distinct CDR3 sequences; less than 50% are singletons. This clonotype has just a few counts. Losses at the gene ends were 5 bases for V and 7 bases for J; bases not matched to a gene: 14. The length of the CDR3 is 15 residues. Sequencing was performed on blood. The genes are TRBV12-3 or TRBV12-4 and TRBJ2-7; TRBD1 matches 7 bases. The sequence derives from a woman aged 60-75 years in good health. In DNA form, the CDR3 reads TGTGCCAGCAGTGAGTCTCTGACAGGGCCCTTGGAGCAGTACTTC. It codes for CASSESLTGPLEQYF.